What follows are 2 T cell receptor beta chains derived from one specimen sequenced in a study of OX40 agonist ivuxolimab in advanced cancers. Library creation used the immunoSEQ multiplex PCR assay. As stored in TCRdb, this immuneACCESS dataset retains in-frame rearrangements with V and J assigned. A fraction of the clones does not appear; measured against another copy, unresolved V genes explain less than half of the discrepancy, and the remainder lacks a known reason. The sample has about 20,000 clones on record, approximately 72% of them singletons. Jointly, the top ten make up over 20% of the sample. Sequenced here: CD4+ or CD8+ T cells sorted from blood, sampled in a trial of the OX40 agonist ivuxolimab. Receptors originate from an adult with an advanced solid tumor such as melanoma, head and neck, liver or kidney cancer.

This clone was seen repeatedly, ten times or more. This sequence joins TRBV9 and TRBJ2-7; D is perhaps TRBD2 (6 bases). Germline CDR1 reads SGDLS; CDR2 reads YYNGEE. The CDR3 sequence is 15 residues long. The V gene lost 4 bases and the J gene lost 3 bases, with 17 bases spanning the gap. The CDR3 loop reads CASSPPGEVVYEQYF. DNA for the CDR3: TGTGCCAGCAGCCCGCCGGGGGAGGTCGTCTACGAGCAGTACTTC.

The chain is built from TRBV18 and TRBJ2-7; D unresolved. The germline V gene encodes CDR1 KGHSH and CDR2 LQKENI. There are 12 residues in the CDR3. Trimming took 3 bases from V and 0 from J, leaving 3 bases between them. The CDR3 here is CASSPSSYEQYF. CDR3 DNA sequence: TGTGCCAGCTCACCGAGCTCCTACGAGCAGTACTTC.